The 26 T cell receptor beta chains below were found in one sample sequenced in a study of blood T cells in healthy people across ages. Next came a second PCR, run for about 6 to 12 cycles, which used a sample-barcoded 5' primer along with a J-beta primer mix. A single record per CDR3 protein comes from TCRdb applying MiXCR to the 5' RACE reads. The sample lists around 1,000,000 distinct CDR3 sequences; about 23% were seen once. These data also featured in a second study, about T cells of mothers and their children.

Sample: blood. The receptors come from a girl aged 2 to 10 in good health.

This clonotype has just a few counts. The chain links TRBV28 to TRBJ1-2; D remains unclear. With 1 base removed from V and 6 bases from J, the gap between germline ends came to 21 bases. CDR3 size: 17 residues. Germline CDR1 and CDR2: MDHEN and SYDVKM. CDR3 nucleotide sequence: TGTGCCAGCAGTTTATTGACACGAGAGGGAGTAGGTGATGGCTACACCTTC. Translation gives CASSLLTREGVGDGYTF.

This clonotype was counted only a few times. This rearrangement joins TRBV6-6 to TRBJ1-1; possibly TRBD1 for D (6 bases). V lost 7 bases to trimming and J lost 4 bases, with 19 bases between them. The CDR3 runs 15 residues. Germline V gives CDR1 MNHNY, CDR2 SVGAGI (reference sequence). The CDR3 sequence: CASKNKQGMGTEAFF. CDR3 DNA: TGTGCCAGCAAAAACAAACAGGGCATGGGCACTGAAGCTTTCTTT.

The chain employs TRBV18 and TRBJ1-1; a possible D gene is TRBD1 (6 bases). CDR3 length: 15 residues. With 3 bases removed from V and 4 bases from J, the gap between germline ends came to 15 bases. Germline CDR1 and CDR2: KGHSH and LQKENI. The CDR3: CASSPELGRGTEAFF. CDR3 in DNA: TGTGCCAGCTCACCGGAACTGGGCAGGGGCACTGAAGCTTTCTTT.

The table lists this clonotype with a few counts. The CDR3 nucleotides read TGCGCCAGCAGCCAAGTAAGGGGGCTGAAGGAGCAGTTCTTC. Translation: CASSQVRGLKEQFF. J is TRBJ2-5 and V is TRBV4-1; 7 bases match TRBD1. TRBJ2-1 explains the end of the DNA better; the J call may be wrong. Germline values: CDR1 MGHRA, CDR2 YSYEKL. The CDR3 is made up of 14 amino acids.

The sample holds a few counts of this clonotype. A junction boundary mismatches the germline segment, possibly from a read error. The chain employs TRBV5-4 and TRBJ1-2; TRBD1 matches 9 bases. CDR1 and CDR2 (germline): SGHNT, YYREEE (reference sequence). This CDR3 is 14 amino acids long. CDR3 sequence (DNA): TGTGCCAGCAGCTTGAAAACCGGGACAGGGAGCTACGCCTTC. It codes for CASSLKTGTGSYAF.

With respect to this clonotype: The junction and the germline gene differ at one end; a read error may be behind it. This rearrangement joins TRBV18 to TRBJ2-5, with D hard to call. There are 13 residues in the CDR3. Germline lookup yields CDR1 KGHSH and CDR2 LQKENI. The CDR3 DNA reads TGTGCCAGCTCAGCCCAGCCAAACAATGAGCTGTTCTTC. Translation gives CASSAQPNNELFF.

This clonotype has a handful of counts. This rearrangement joins TRBV29-1 to TRBJ2-1; D might be TRBD2 (5 bases). Trimming took off 4 bases at V and 6 bases at J, with 13 bases between the two ends. The CDR3 length is 13 residues. Per germline, CDR1 SQVTM and CDR2 ANQGSEA. The CDR3 sequence: CSVGGLASNEQFF. CDR3 DNA sequence: TGCAGCGTTGGGGGTCTAGCATCCAATGAGCAGTTCTTC.

This clonotype turned up a few times. The rearrangement links TRBV28 to TRBJ2-5; 8 bases fit TRBD2. There are 13 residues in the CDR3. Germline assignment: CDR1 MDHEN and CDR2 SYDVKM. CDR3 in amino acids: CASWGTSQETQYF. The CDR3 nucleotides are TGTGCGAGCTGGGGGACTAGTCAAGAGACCCAGTACTTC.

This chain links TRBV28 with TRBJ2-3, with D unresolved. Germline V gives CDR1 MDHEN, CDR2 SYDVKM. The CDR3 extends over 13 amino acids. The germline V and J ends were trimmed by 5 bases and 3 bases, with 9 bases remaining between them. DNA of the CDR3: TGTGCCAGCAGTAAAATACTTACAGATACGCAGTATTTT. Translating it yields CASSKILTDTQYF.

The chain is built from TRBV5-1 and TRBJ2-7; 10 bases align to TRBD2. The CDR3 has 14 residues. CDR1 and CDR2 (germline): SGHRS, YFSETQ. V was pared by 5 bases and J by 8 bases, with 10 bases of the junction left unmatched. CDR3 coding DNA: TGCGCCAGCAGGGAGGGGACTAGCGTTTTCAAGCAGTACTTC. Translated, it gives CASREGTSVFKQYF.

The chain links TRBV6-5 to TRBJ2-5, with D unclear. TRBJ2-1 matches the DNA end more closely, so the J call is doubtful. Germline lookup yields CDR1 MNHEY and CDR2 SVGAGI. The CDR3 is 12 residues long. The CDR3 spells CASSYSPTKQFF. The CDR3 coding sequence is TGTGCCAGCAGTTACTCCCCTACTAAGCAGTTCTTC.

In this sample, this clonotype turned up a few times. This chain joins TRBV13 and TRBJ2-7; D might be TRBD1 or TRBD2, each matching 6 bases. The CDR3 totals 15 residues. V lost 5 bases and J 2 bases, leaving 16 bases between the germline ends. The germline gives CDR1 PRHDT, CDR2 FYEKMQ (reference sequence). The CDR3 spells CASSGPGGNTYEQYF. DNA for the CDR3: TGTGCCAGCAGCGGCCCCGGGGGCAATACCTACGAGCAGTACTTC.

This chain connects TRBV12-3 or TRBV12-4 to TRBJ2-3; D perhaps matches TRBD2 (5 bases). The CDR3 has 17 amino acids. Deletions cut 6 bases from V and 11 bases from J, with 30 bases between. The CDR3 loop is CASRILGVDLGADVQYF. CDR3 DNA sequence: TGTGCCAGCAGAATCCTGGGAGTGGATCTGGGAGCAGATGTGCAGTATTTT.

This clonotype came up many times. The rearrangement joins TRBV2 to TRBJ2-5; perhaps TRBD1 as D (6 bases). The germline CDR1 and CDR2 sequences are SNHLY and FYNNEI. V was cut by 8 bases and J by 2 bases, with 9 bases left in between. The CDR3 covers 12 residues. The CDR3 reads CASARGQETQYF. In DNA, the CDR3 is TGTGCCAGCGCAAGGGGGCAAGAGACCCAGTACTTC.

The chain links TRBV9 to TRBJ2-7, with D maybe TRBD2 (5 bases). V lost 4 bases, J lost 5 bases, and 13 bases lay in between. The CDR3 totals 13 residues. The germline CDR1 and CDR2 sequences are SGDLS and YYNGEE. The DNA for the CDR3 is TGTGCCAGCAGCCCCGTACTAGGGAACGAGCAGTACTTC. As protein: CASSPVLGNEQYF. The full variable domain, in which reference TRBV9 and TRBJ2-7 provide the parts outside the CDR3, is DSGVTQTPKHLITATGQRVTLRCSPRSGDLSVYWYQQSLDQGLQFLIQYYNGEERAKGNILERFSAQQFPDLHSELNLSSLELGDSALYFCASSPVLGNEQYFGPGTRLTVT.

This clonotype appeared a few times. The chain combines TRBV4-1 with TRBJ2-5; D is tentatively TRBD1 or TRBD2 (5 bases each). The germline gives CDR1 MGHRA, CDR2 YSYEKL. Trimming removed 1 base from V and 2 bases from J, with 8 bases in between. The CDR3 consists of 14 residues. The CDR3 loop is CASSQVGTQETQYF. CDR3 DNA sequence: TGCGCCAGCAGCCAAGTAGGGACGCAAGAGACCCAGTACTTC.

This clonotype has more than one count but fewer than ten. This chain links TRBV25-1 with TRBJ2-5; D tentatively reads TRBD1 or TRBD2 (5 bases each). Judging by the DNA end, TRBJ2-1 fits better; the J call may be wrong. Germline values: CDR1 MGHDK, CDR2 SYGVNS. The CDR3 spans 15 residues. In DNA form, the CDR3 reads TGTGCCAGCAGTGACCGGGACGTTGTTGGGAATGAGCAGTTCTTC. Protein: CASSDRDVVGNEQFF.

Only a few counts were recorded for this clonotype. The rearrangement joins TRBV28 to TRBJ1-4, with D uncertain. The V end lost 8 bases, the J end lost 10 bases, and 14 bases lay between the germline ends. Germline assignment: CDR1 MDHEN and CDR2 SYDVKM. This CDR3 has 12 amino acids. DNA for the CDR3: TGTGCCAGCTTAGAGTTAGGACGAAAACTGTTTTTT. Protein product: CASLELGRKLFF.

In regard to this clonotype: In this CDR3 the conserved last residue, phenylalanine or tryptophan, is missing, so a read error is likely. The rearrangement uses TRBV28 and TRBJ1-1; tentatively, D is TRBD1 (6 bases). The CDR3 spans 17 residues. Trimming pared 0 bases from V and 4 bases from J, leaving 18 bases between. In germline, CDR1 is MDHEN, CDR2 SYDVKM. The CDR3: CASSLWGAGGVRTEAFL. The CDR3 nucleotides are TGTGCCAGCAGTTTATGGGGGGCCGGAGGGGTTCGCACTGAAGCTTTCCTT.

This clonotype was observed a handful of times. The V call is TRBV29-1, the J call TRBJ1-1, with 8 bases aligning to TRBD1. With V trimmed by 8 bases and J by 5 bases, 7 bases remained unmatched. The CDR3 runs to 12 residues. Per germline, CDR1 SQVTM and CDR2 ANQGSEA. The CDR3 DNA sequence: TGCAGCAGCGCGGACAGGGATACTGAAGCTTTCTTT. Its translation is CSSADRDTEAFF.

This chain joins TRBV6-6 and TRBJ2-2; 7 bases map to TRBD2. Germline V gene sequence: CDR1 MNHNY, CDR2 SVGAGI (reference sequence). With 6 bases clipped from V and 3 bases from J, the junction kept 4 bases outside the gene matches. This CDR3 is built from 14 residues. The CDR3 is CASSGLDYTGELFF. The CDR3 bases are TGTGCCAGCAGCGGACTAGATTACACCGGGGAGCTGTTTTTT.

This chain's CDR3 is CASGRGSEQFF. The CDR3 DNA sequence: TGTGCCAGCGGGCGGGGTAGTGAGCAGTTCTTC. The V gene is TRBV28, the J gene TRBJ2-5; tentative D call: TRBD2 (6 bases). The DNA end lines up better with TRBJ2-1; the J call may be wrong. In germline, CDR1 is MDHEN, CDR2 SYDVKM. CDR3 length: 11 amino acids.

The V call is TRBV7-9, the J call TRBJ1-4; TRBD1 is a possible D gene (5 bases). Per the germline V gene, CDR1 is SEHNR and CDR2 is FQNEAQ (reference sequence). Trimming cost V 5 bases and J 7 bases, with 17 bases left between them. The CDR3 loop spans 15 amino acids. The CDR3 DNA is TGTGCCAGCAGCGGCGGACAAAGCGGTTTTGAAAAACTGTTTTTT. It is translated as CASSGGQSGFEKLFF.

The chain employs TRBV4-1 and TRBJ2-5; D is ambiguous. The V end lost 3 bases, the J end lost 7 bases, and 9 bases lay between the germline ends. The germline CDR1 and CDR2 sequences are MGHRA and YSYEKL. This CDR3 has 12 residues. CDR3 nucleotide sequence: TGCGCCAGCAGCCACCCCTCCGGGACCCAGTACTTC. It encodes CASSHPSGTQYF.

This clonotype occurred a few times. The genes are TRBV5-6 and TRBJ2-5; D is unresolved. This CDR3 contains 14 residues. Per the germline V gene, CDR1 is SGHDT and CDR2 is YYEEEE. V lost 0 bases, J lost 5 bases, and 11 bases lay in between. CDR3 nucleotides: TGTGCCAGCAGCTTGGGCAGAGTATGGGAGACCCAGTACTTC. Amino acid sequence: CASSLGRVWETQYF.

Only a few counts were recorded for this clonotype. The V call is TRBV29-1, the J call TRBJ1-3, with D perhaps matching TRBD1 (5 bases). The length of the CDR3 is 13 residues. Germline V gives CDR1 SQVTM, CDR2 ANQGSEA. The V end was cut by 6 bases, the J end by 3 bases, with 12 bases between. CDR3 coding DNA: TGCAGCGTATCGGGCAGGGTTGGAAACACCATATATTTT. Protein: CSVSGRVGNTIYF.